One sample yielded the 15 T cell receptor beta chains listed below, sequenced in a study of regulatory T cells in long-lasting Graves disease. The time point was: persistent/refractory GD, antithyroid drugs over 5 years with positive TRAb. PBMCs provided the RNA from which the TCR library was made. HTBI primers from iRepertoire and Arm-PCR of CDR3 regions yielded the TCR beta libraries. MiXCR, run by TCRdb on the multiplex PCR reads, gives a single entry per CDR3 protein. The data contain around 450,000 distinct CDR3 sequences, roughly 21% of them singletons. This specimen was peripheral blood mononuclear cells (PBMCs), taken when the disease was refractory, from a patient treated with antithyroid drugs. Receptors originate from a female donor with Graves disease.

Many counts were recorded for this clonotype. The chain couples TRBV6-2 or TRBV6-3 to TRBJ1-1, with D unclear. CDR3 size: 17 residues. The germline V and J ends were trimmed by 0 bases and 3 bases, with 17 bases remaining between them. Germline lookup yields CDR1 MNHEY and CDR2 SVGEGT. CDR3 nucleotides: TGTGCCAGCAGTTACTCTCTAATAAAGGCGGGCTACACTGAAGCTTTCTTT. Amino acid sequence: CASSYSLIKAGYTEAFF.

This rearrangement joins TRBV10-3 to TRBJ2-7; 7 bases map to TRBD1. V was clipped by 6 bases and J by 6 bases; unmatched bases: 17. Germline CDR1 is ENHRY and CDR2 is SYGVKD. This CDR3 spans 16 amino acids. CDR3 nucleotides: TGTGCCATCAGCCATGACTTCGGACAGGCGCGTTCCGAGCAGTACTTC. Encoded protein: CAISHDFGQARSEQYF.

As for this clonotype: A much larger clone sits a single nucleotide away, making a read error possible. The conserved phenylalanine or tryptophan normally closing the CDR3 is absent here, so this likely arose from a read error. The rearrangement joins TRBV29-1 to TRBJ2-5; D is perhaps TRBD1 (5 bases). Trimming pared 4 bases from V and 3 bases from J, leaving 12 bases between. Germline loops: CDR1 SQVTM, CDR2 ANQGSEA. The CDR3 consists of 13 residues. The CDR3 nucleotides are TGCAGCGTTGGAGACAGCTCGGAAGAGACCCAGTACCTC. Encoded protein: CSVGDSSEETQYL.

This clonotype has a handful of counts. V gene TRBV11-2 combines with J gene TRBJ2-1, with a possible D match to TRBD2 (6 bases). The ends were cut back, 4 bases at V and 3 bases at J, with 16 bases in the middle. The germline V gene encodes CDR1 SGHAT and CDR2 FQNNGV. The CDR3 is made up of 16 amino acids. This CDR3 is CASSSENSGGYNEQFF. Written as DNA, the CDR3 is TGTGCCAGCAGCTCCGAGAATAGCGGAGGCTACAATGAGCAGTTCTTC. Together with reference TRBV11-2 and TRBJ2-1, the CDR3 gives the full variable domain: EAGVAQSPRYKIIEKRQSVAFWCNPISGHATLYWYQQILGQGPKLLIQFQNNGVVDDSQLPKDRFSAERLKGVDSTLKIQPAKLEDSAVYLCASSSENSGGYNEQFFGPGTRLTVL.

Written as DNA, the CDR3 is TGTGCCAGCAGCACCGTTGACAGAGTCGAGCAGTACTTC. It encodes CASSTVDRVEQYF. The V gene is TRBV7-9, the J gene TRBJ2-7; D is perhaps TRBD1 (5 bases). V gave up 5 bases and J gave up 6 bases, with 14 bases separating them. Germline V gives CDR1 SEHNR, CDR2 FQNEAQ (reference sequence). The CDR3 runs 13 residues.

In this sample, this clonotype turned up many times. V usage is TRBV19 and J usage is TRBJ2-6; TRBD1 is a possible D gene (5 bases). Trimming pared 3 bases from V and 0 bases from J, leaving 12 bases between. The CDR3 consists of 17 residues. CDR1 and CDR2 from the germline V gene are LNHDA and SQIVND (reference sequence). The CDR3 nucleotides are TGTGCCAGTAGTATTGGACACGAGAGCTCTGGGGCCAACGTCCTGACTTTC. Translated, it gives CASSIGHESSGANVLTF. The variable domain in full, completed from reference TRBV19 and TRBJ2-6, reads DGGITQSPKYLFRKEGQNVTLSCEQNLNHDAMYWYRQDPGQGLRLIYYSQIVNDFQKGDIAEGYSVSREKKESFPLTVTSAQKNPTAFYLCASSIGHESSGANVLTFGAGSRLTVL.

Concerning this clonotype itself: With a much larger clone just one base away, this may be a read error. The chain uses TRBV29-1 and TRBJ1-1, with D hard to call. The CDR3 contains 14 residues. The V gene's germline CDR1 is SQVTM and CDR2 ANQGSEA. The CDR3 coding sequence is TGCGGCGTTGAAGGCCGAGGGCTGAACACTGAAGCTTTCTTT. As protein: CGVEGRGLNTEAFF.

Only a few counts were recorded for this clonotype. The chain has TRBV13 and TRBJ1-6; D may be TRBD1 (5 bases). V was pared by 5 bases and J by 7 bases, with 15 bases between. The germline gives CDR1 PRHDT, CDR2 FYEKMQ (reference sequence). CDR3 length: 15 amino acids. CDR3 sequence (DNA): TGTGCCAGCAGCCAGACGGAGGGGTTAAATTCACCCCTCCACTTT. Translated: CASSQTEGLNSPLHF.

This clonotype showed up many times. V and J are TRBV28 and TRBJ2-7; D tentatively reads TRBD1 or TRBD2 (5 bases each). The CDR3 consists of 15 residues. Per the germline V gene, CDR1 is MDHEN and CDR2 is SYDVKM. Trimming stripped 3 bases from V and 5 bases from J, with 17 bases between. CDR3 region: CASSFPWGSPNEQYF. The CDR3 DNA sequence: TGTGCCAGCAGTTTCCCCTGGGGGTCCCCTAACGAGCAGTACTTC.

CDR3 DNA: TGTGCCAGCAGCTTATCCAGGGTAGCCAAAAACATTCAGTACTTC. This translates into CASSLSRVAKNIQYF. This rearrangement joins TRBV7-2 to TRBJ2-4; D is perhaps TRBD1 (5 bases). The CDR3 runs 15 residues. Trimming removed 2 bases at V and 0 bases at J, with 8 bases between. Germline V gene sequence: CDR1 SGHTA, CDR2 FQGNSA.

This clonotype was detected many times. The chain combines TRBV28 with TRBJ1-5; 9 nucleotides line up with TRBD1. Looked up from germline, CDR1 is MDHEN and CDR2 is SYDVKM. J gave up 6 bases and V 1 base, and 16 bases lay outside the gene matches. The CDR3 is made up of 19 amino acids. The CDR3 is CASSLSWTGESLDSQPQHF. The CDR3 DNA is TGTGCCAGCAGTTTATCCTGGACAGGGGAATCATTGGATAGTCAGCCCCAGCATTTT.

This chain connects TRBV7-9 to TRBJ1-3; no firm D call. The CDR3 sequence is 15 residues long. Trimming removed 1 base from V and 0 bases from J, with 7 bases in between. Germline CDR1 and CDR2: SEHNR and FQNEAQ (reference sequence). DNA for the CDR3: TGTGCCAGCAGCTTAGACGGCCTCTCTGGAAACACCATATATTTT. Translation: CASSLDGLSGNTIYF.

This clonotype was seen ten or more times. The rearrangement joins TRBV28 to TRBJ1-4; TRBD1 matches 8 bases. The CDR3 has 15 residues. V was clipped by 6 bases and J by 7 bases; unmatched bases: 10. CDR1 is MDHEN and CDR2 is SYDVKM in the germline V gene. DNA of the CDR3: TGTGCCAGCAGCCACCGGACAGGGAGAGGTGAAAAACTGTTTTTT. It yields the protein CASSHRTGRGEKLFF.

This clonotype was found many times. The chain carries TRBV6-1 and TRBJ1-2, with 7 positions matching TRBD1. CDR3 length: 13 residues. Germline assignment: CDR1 MNHNS and CDR2 SASEGT. V was clipped by 7 bases and J by 2 bases; unmatched bases: 4. The CDR3 DNA reads as TGTGCCAGCACCGAGACAGGGAACTATGGCTACACCTTC. Its translation: CASTETGNYGYTF.

This clonotype was detected ten times or more. The V gene is TRBV2, the J gene TRBJ2-4; 7 nucleotides align to TRBD1. Trimming at V came to 8 bases and at J to 0 bases, leaving 7 bases not matched to a gene. Germline V gene data show CDR1 as SNHLY and CDR2 as FYNNEI. The CDR3 is 15 residues long. The DNA for the CDR3 is TGTGCCAGCTCAGGGACAGACCTAGCCAAAAACATTCAGTACTTC. Translation gives CASSGTDLAKNIQYF.